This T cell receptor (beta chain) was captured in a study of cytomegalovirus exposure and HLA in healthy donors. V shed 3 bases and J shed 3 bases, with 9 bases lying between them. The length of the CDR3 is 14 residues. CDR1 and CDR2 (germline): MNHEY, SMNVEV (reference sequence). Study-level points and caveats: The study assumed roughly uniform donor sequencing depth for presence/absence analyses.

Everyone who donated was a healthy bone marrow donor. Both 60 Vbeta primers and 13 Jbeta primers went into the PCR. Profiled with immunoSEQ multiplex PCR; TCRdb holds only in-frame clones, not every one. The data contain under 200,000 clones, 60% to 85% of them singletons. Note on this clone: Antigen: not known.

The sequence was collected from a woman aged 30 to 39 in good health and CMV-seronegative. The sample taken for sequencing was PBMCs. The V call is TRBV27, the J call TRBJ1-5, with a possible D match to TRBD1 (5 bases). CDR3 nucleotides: TGTGCCAGCAGTTTCTCAGGGCCCAATCAGCCCCAGCATTTT. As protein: CASSFSGPNQPQHF.